A single sample gave rise to the 26 T cell receptor beta chains below, sequenced in a study of T cell repertoires in cytomegalovirus infection. No antigens are known for them. TCRdb reanalysed the reads using MiXCR and keeps one entry per CDR3 protein. The data hold around 300,000 distinct CDR3 sequences, with less than 25% observed a single time. The sequencing here drew on cultured PBMCs, taken from culture after CMV antigen stimulation. Receptors originate from a human donor in good health (CMV status not recorded). Some clones in this sample may be carry-over from other donors' samples.

This clonotype came up many times. The rearrangement links TRBV7-2 to TRBJ2-1, with D possibly being TRBD2 (6 bases). Trimming shortened V by 2 bases and J by 7 bases, and 12 bases separated the two germline ends. This CDR3 is built from 14 residues. Germline-derived CDR1 and CDR2 are SGHTA and FQGNSA. CDR3 amino acids: CASSLTSLRNEQFF. The CDR3 nucleotides are TGTGCCAGCAGCTTAACTAGCCTGAGAAATGAGCAGTTCTTC.

There are a few counts of this clonotype. Germline and junction disagree at one end, which may indicate a read error. The chain links TRBV7-2 to TRBJ2-3, with D unresolved. The CDR3 runs to 13 residues. CDR1 and CDR2 from the germline V gene are SGHTA and FQGNSA. The CDR3 DNA reads as TGTGCCAGCAGTTTAGTATTTACAGATACGCAGTATTTT. This encodes CASSLVFTDTQYF.

This clonotype showed up just a few times. The chain uses TRBV6-6 and TRBJ1-2; tentatively, D is TRBD1 (6 bases). The germline V gene encodes CDR1 MNHNY and CDR2 SVGAGI (reference sequence). Between the trimmed V and J ends, which lost 1 base and 4 bases, there was a span of 19 bases. CDR3 length: 17 amino acids. Here the CDR3 reads CASSYFPPRGLGYGYTF. CDR3 nucleotides: TGTGCCAGCAGTTACTTCCCCCCCCGGGGGCTCGGCTATGGCTACACCTTC.

This clonotype was picked up many times. The V and J genes are TRBV6-5 and TRBJ2-1, with TRBD2 matching 8 bases. Per the germline V gene, CDR1 is MNHEY and CDR2 is SVGAGI. Germline trimming cut 5 bases from V and 7 bases from J; bases unmatched to any gene: 10. The CDR3 extends over 15 amino acids. In DNA form, the CDR3 reads TGTGCCAGCAGTCGTTCCGGGACTAGTTGGAATGAGCAGTTCTTC. Translated, it gives CASSRSGTSWNEQFF.

This clonotype showed up many times. The CDR3, as DNA: TGTGCCAGCAGCGGAACCGGGGAGCTGTTTTTT. Encoded protein: CASSGTGELFF. The V and J genes are TRBV7-2 and TRBJ2-2; the D is unclear. V shed 5 bases and J shed 5 bases, with 3 bases lying between them. Germline CDR1 and CDR2: SGHTA and FQGNSA. The CDR3 spans 11 residues.

This clonotype has just a few counts. This chain uses TRBV6-1 with TRBJ1-5; D perhaps matches TRBD1 (6 bases). The CDR3 consists of 14 residues. V gave up 8 bases and J gave up 0 bases, with 11 bases separating them. Looked up from germline, CDR1 is MNHNS and CDR2 is SASEGT. The CDR3 protein is CASEGGYSNQPQHF. The CDR3, as DNA: TGTGCCAGCGAGGGGGGCTATAGCAATCAGCCCCAGCATTTT.

This clonotype was recorded a few times. This chain connects TRBV9 to TRBJ1-2, with D hard to call. There are 14 residues in the CDR3. V was trimmed by 0 bases and J by 3 bases, leaving 9 bases between them. Germline V gene data show CDR1 as SGDLS and CDR2 as YYNGEE. In DNA form, the CDR3 reads TGTGCCAGCAGCGTAGCTACGGGGTACTATGGCTACACCTTC. This sequence encodes CASSVATGYYGYTF.

V and J are TRBV7-4 and TRBJ2-5; 8 bases are a match to TRBD1. V trimming: 6 bases; J trimming: 7 bases; junction bases outside the gene matches: 13. The CDR3 extends over 15 amino acids. Germline V CDR1 and CDR2: SGHVT, SQSDAQ. DNA of the CDR3: TGTGCCAGCAGGGGTGGACAGGGCAACCTCGGGACCCAGTACTTC. Its protein product is CASRGGQGNLGTQYF. The entire variable domain, with the rest obtained from reference TRBV7-4 and TRBJ2-5, is as follows: GAGVSQSPRYKVAKRGRDVALRCDSISGHVTLYWYRQTLGQGSEVLTYSQSDAQRDKSGRPSGRFSAERPERSVSTLKIQRTEQGDSAVYLCASRGGQGNLGTQYFGPGTRLLVL.

In this sample, this clonotype turned up a few times. The V gene is TRBV19, the J gene TRBJ2-1; D could derive from TRBD1 or TRBD2 (6 bases each). The CDR3 is made up of 13 amino acids. Germline V gives CDR1 LNHDA, CDR2 SQIVND (reference sequence). Trimming pared 5 bases from V and 9 bases from J, leaving 14 bases between. The chain's CDR3 is CASSGGPTGEQFF. The DNA for the CDR3 is TGTGCCAGTAGTGGGGGGCCGACAGGTGAGCAGTTCTTC.

The rearrangement links TRBV19 to TRBJ1-5; tentatively, D is TRBD1 (5 bases). The CDR3 has 13 amino acids. Germline lookup yields CDR1 LNHDA and CDR2 SQIVND (reference sequence). V lost 7 bases to trimming and J lost 4 bases, with 11 bases between them. CDR3 loop: CASKGLQNQPQHF. CDR3 coding DNA: TGTGCCAGTAAGGGGCTTCAAAATCAGCCCCAGCATTTT.

This clonotype has a count of ten or more. The gene calls are TRBV7-9 and TRBJ1-1, with TRBD1 as a possible D gene (5 bases). The V end lost 4 bases, the J end lost 7 bases, and 10 bases lay between the germline ends. Looked up from germline, CDR1 is SEHNR and CDR2 is FQNEAQ (reference sequence). The CDR3 is 12 amino acids. The chain's CDR3 is CASSWGSYEAFF. CDR3 in DNA: TGTGCCAGCAGCTGGGGCAGCTATGAAGCTTTCTTT.

The chain uses TRBV12-3 or TRBV12-4 and TRBJ1-2; no reliable D call. This CDR3 comprises 15 residues. V lost 3 bases and J 5 bases, leaving 16 bases between the germline ends. The CDR3 protein is CASSFIGSLRYGYTF. The CDR3, as DNA: TGTGCCAGCAGTTTTATAGGCTCCTTGCGTTATGGCTACACCTTC.

This clonotype has a count of ten or more. CDR3 protein: CASSLGSWDTQYF. The CDR3 nucleotides are TGTGCCAGCAGCTTAGGTAGCTGGGATACGCAGTATTTT. The J gene is TRBJ2-3, the V gene TRBV7-6; D is unresolved. The V end lost 1 base, the J end lost 6 bases, and 8 bases lay between the germline ends. Germline CDR1 and CDR2: SGHVS and FNYEAQ. This CDR3 is 13 amino acids long.

This clonotype appeared a few times. The chain recombines TRBV12-3 or TRBV12-4 with TRBJ2-7, with a tentative D call TRBD2 (7 bases). V lost 3 bases to trimming and J lost 0 bases, with 12 bases between them. The length of the CDR3 is 15 residues. CDR3 region: CASSLGGASSYEQYF. The CDR3 nucleotides are TGTGCCAGCAGTTTGGGGGGGGCGAGCTCCTACGAGCAGTACTTC.

The rearrangement joins TRBV12-3 or TRBV12-4 to TRBJ2-3, with D perhaps being TRBD1 or TRBD2 (7 bases each). This CDR3 is 14 amino acids long. The V end lost 4 bases, the J end lost 4 bases, and 12 bases lay between the germline ends. CDR3 sequence (DNA): TGTGCCAGCAGTTCCTCAGGGGGGGCAGATACGCAGTATTTT. Translating it yields CASSSSGGADTQYF.

V usage is TRBV5-4 and J usage is TRBJ2-2, with 8 bases lining up with TRBD1. The V gene end was trimmed by 4 bases and the J gene end by 5 bases; junction bases not matched to a gene: 7. Germline V CDR1 and CDR2: SGHNT, YYREEE (reference sequence). The CDR3 spans 15 residues. CDR3 in amino acids: CASSKGQGSTGELFF. The CDR3 DNA sequence: TGTGCCAGCAGCAAAGGACAGGGTTCAACCGGGGAGCTGTTTTTT. Using reference TRBV5-4 and TRBJ2-2 for the parts outside the CDR3, the full variable domain is ETGVTQSPTHLIKTRGQQVTLRCSSQSGHNTVSWYQQALGQGPQFIFQYYREEENGRGNFPPRFSGLQFPNYSSELNVNALELDDSALYLCASSKGQGSTGELFFGEGSRLTVL.

The chain carries TRBV7-2 and TRBJ2-2; no definite D call. V was trimmed by 1 base and J by 0 bases, leaving 6 bases between them. The CDR3 spans 15 residues. Germline V gives CDR1 SGHTA, CDR2 FQGNSA. The CDR3 sequence is CASSLDPANTGELFF. CDR3 DNA sequence: TGTGCCAGCAGCTTAGACCCGGCGAACACCGGGGAGCTGTTTTTT.

The chain uses TRBV6-5 and TRBJ2-3; weak D call: TRBD1 (5 bases). The CDR3 is 12 amino acids. V lost 6 bases to trimming and J lost 6 bases, with 10 bases between them. Germline loops: CDR1 MNHEY, CDR2 SVGAGI. The CDR3 region has the DNA TGTGCCAGCAGGGACATCAGCGATACGCAGTATTTT. It is translated as CASRDISDTQYF.

The gene calls are TRBV6-6 and TRBJ1-2; tentative D call: TRBD1 (5 bases). Trimming stripped 6 bases from V and 5 bases from J, with 16 bases between. CDR3 length: 14 amino acids. Germline V gives CDR1 MNHNY, CDR2 SVGAGI (reference sequence). CDR3 amino acids: CASRLSAGGYGYTF. In DNA, the CDR3 is TGTGCCAGCAGACTATCCGCGGGGGGGTATGGCTACACCTTC.

A note on this clonotype: This may arise from a read error, as a much more abundant clone is one base away. The chain is built from TRBV19 and TRBJ1-5, with D perhaps TRBD1 (5 bases). The J call could be wrong; TRBJ2-3 is a better fit for the DNA end. Germline V gives CDR1 LNHDA, CDR2 SQIVND (reference sequence). The CDR3 length is 15 residues. CDR3 nucleotides: TGTGCCAGTAGAGCCCGGACACGAAGCAATCAGCCCCAGTATTTT. Residues: CASRARTRSNQPQYF.

This clonotype was counted at least ten times. This sequence joins TRBV7-9 and TRBJ2-1; TRBD2 aligns across 10 bases. From germline, CDR1 is SEHNR and CDR2 FQNEAQ (reference sequence). This CDR3 region has 16 residues. The V segment lost 4 bases and the J segment 3 bases; nucleotides outside the gene matches: 6. CDR3 residues: CASSSATSGIYNEQFF. DNA of the CDR3: TGTGCCAGCAGCTCCGCCACTAGCGGGATCTACAATGAGCAGTTCTTC.

This clonotype has at least ten counts. This chain uses TRBV7-2 with TRBJ2-3; perhaps TRBD2 as D (7 bases). V dropped 5 bases and J dropped 5 bases, with 20 bases sitting between them. The length of the CDR3 is 16 residues. Germline V CDR1 and CDR2: SGHTA, FQGNSA. CDR3 region: CASSRGGGGPGDTQYF. Here the CDR3 DNA reads TGTGCCAGCAGCCGGGGAGGGGGAGGGCCGGGAGATACGCAGTATTTT.

The chain links TRBV6-2 or TRBV6-3 to TRBJ1-2; D remains unclear. Germline V gene data show CDR1 as MNHEY and CDR2 as SVGEGT. This CDR3 has 15 residues. V was clipped by 2 bases and J by 5 bases, with 15 bases between them. CDR3 protein: CASSYGSGGGYGYTF. The CDR3 coding sequence is TGTGCCAGCAGTTACGGCTCAGGCGGAGGATATGGCTACACCTTC.

Points on this clonotype: The CDR3 does not end in the conserved phenylalanine or tryptophan, so this is likely a read error. The limits of the CDR3 on the DNA are not certain, so only TCRdb's listed CDR3 is given. The rearrangement links TRBV7-2 to TRBJ2-3; the table's D call, TRBD1, was not checked against the DNA. CDR1 is SGHTA and CDR2 is FQGNSA in the germline V gene. Ends included, the CDR3 has 13 residues. The CDR3 sequence is CASSLDSGTGSTV.

This clonotype was detected only once. Just one base apart from a much larger clone, this may be a read error. V is TRBV7-2 and J is TRBJ2-3; the match to TRBD2 covers 8 bases. This CDR3 comprises 15 residues. Germline CDR1 SGHTA, CDR2 FQGNSA. The CDR3 coding sequence is TGTGCCAGCAACTTAGTCGGACTAGCATCAGATACGCAGTATTTT. This gives the protein CASNLVGLASDTQYF. Looking up the rest from reference TRBV7-2 and TRBJ2-3 gives the full variable domain: GAGVSQSPSNKVTEKGKDVELRCDPISGHTALYWYRQSLGQGLEFLIYFQGNSAPDKSGLPSDRFSAERTGGSVSTLTIQRTQQEDSAVYLCASNLVGLASDTQYFGPGTRLTVL.

The chain carries TRBV2 and TRBJ2-5; D is unresolved. V dropped 6 bases and J dropped 2 bases, with 10 bases sitting between them. This CDR3 contains 13 residues. The V gene's germline CDR1 is SNHLY and CDR2 FYNNEI. The CDR3 loop is CASRQTRQETQYF. The CDR3 DNA is TGTGCCAGCAGGCAAACACGACAAGAGACCCAGTACTTC.